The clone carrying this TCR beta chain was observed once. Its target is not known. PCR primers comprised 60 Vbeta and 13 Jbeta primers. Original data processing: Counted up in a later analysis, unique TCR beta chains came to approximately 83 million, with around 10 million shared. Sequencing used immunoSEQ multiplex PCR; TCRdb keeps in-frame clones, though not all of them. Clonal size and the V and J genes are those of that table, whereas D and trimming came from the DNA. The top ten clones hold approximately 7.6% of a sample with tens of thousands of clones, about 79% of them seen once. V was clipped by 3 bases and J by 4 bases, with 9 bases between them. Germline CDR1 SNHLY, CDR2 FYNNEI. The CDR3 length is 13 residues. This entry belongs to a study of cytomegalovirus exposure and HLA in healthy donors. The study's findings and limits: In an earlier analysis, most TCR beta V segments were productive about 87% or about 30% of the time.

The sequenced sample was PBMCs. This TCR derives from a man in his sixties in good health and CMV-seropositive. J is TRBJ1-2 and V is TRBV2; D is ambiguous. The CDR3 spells CASSEQDLYGYTF. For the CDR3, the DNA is TGTGCCAGCAGTGAGCAGGATCTCTATGGCTACACCTTC.